The 22 T cell receptor beta chains given below trace back to one sample, sequenced in a study of OX40 agonist ivuxolimab in advanced cancers. Clones were sequenced by immunoSEQ multiplex PCR, and TCRdb holds only the in-frame ones, with some missing. This sample has around 45,000 clones; about four fifths occur once, and the top ten carry under 11%. Source: CD4+ or CD8+ T cells sorted from blood, taken in a trial of the OX40 agonist ivuxolimab. These receptors all come from an adult with an advanced solid tumor such as melanoma, head and neck, liver or kidney cancer.

The chain has TRBV27 and TRBJ2-1, with D hard to call. V dropped 6 bases and J dropped 6 bases, with 21 bases sitting between them. The CDR3 totals 16 residues. CDR1 MNHEY and CDR2 SMNVEV come from the germline V gene (reference sequence). The CDR3 sequence: CASSYAQGRFFNEQFF. The CDR3 coding sequence is TGTGCCAGCAGCTACGCTCAAGGGCGGTTTTTCAATGAGCAGTTCTTC.

The rearrangement joins TRBV10-3 to TRBJ2-1, with D hard to call. The CDR3 totals 16 residues. Trimming shortened V by 0 bases and J by 0 bases, and 9 bases separated the two germline ends. The germline V gene encodes CDR1 ENHRY and CDR2 SYGVKD. For the CDR3, the DNA is TGTGCCATCAGTGAGTCCGTCCCGGCCTCCTACAATGAGCAGTTCTTC. It is translated as CAISESVPASYNEQFF.

The V gene is TRBV10-2, the J gene TRBJ1-5; D not certain. The CDR3 has 15 residues. Germline CDR1 reads WSHSY; CDR2 reads SAAADI. V was shortened by 6 bases and J by 0 bases, with 12 bases between the two germline ends. In DNA, the CDR3 is TGCGCCAGCAGCTCTCGACCCTCTAGCAATCAGCCCCAGCATTTT. Translation gives CASSSRPSSNQPQHF.

This clone was detected once. CDR3 sequence: CASSHGGAGGYTEAFF. The CDR3 DNA sequence: TGTGCCAGCAGTCACGGAGGCGCAGGGGGTTACACTGAAGCTTTCTTT. The chain combines TRBV28 with TRBJ1-1; 7 bases are shared with TRBD1. CDR1 is MDHEN and CDR2 is SYDVKM in the germline V gene. The V and J ends lost 5 bases and 3 bases, in that order; junction bases with no gene match: 12. This CDR3 region has 16 residues. Based on the CDR3 plus reference TRBV28 and TRBJ1-1, the full variable domain is DVKVTQSSRYLVKRTGEKVFLECVQDMDHENMFWYRQDPGLGLRLIYFSYDVKMKEKGDIPEGYSVSREKKERFSLILESASTNQTSMYLCASSHGGAGGYTEAFFGQGTRLTVV.

The chain is built from TRBV5-4 and TRBJ2-5; unclear D gene. The length of the CDR3 is 13 residues. Trimming took off 0 bases at V and 5 bases at J, with 8 bases between the two ends. Per the germline V gene, CDR1 is SGHNT and CDR2 is YYREEE (reference sequence). This CDR3 reads CASSLDPGETQYF. The CDR3, as DNA: TGTGCCAGCAGCTTGGACCCCGGCGAGACCCAGTACTTC.

J is TRBJ2-5 and V is TRBV5-4; TRBD1 matches at 7 bases. Germline trimming cut 4 bases from V and 2 bases from J; bases unmatched to any gene: 5. Germline values: CDR1 SGHNT, CDR2 YYREEE (reference sequence). The CDR3 spans 14 residues. The CDR3 spells CASSTWTGQETQYF. CDR3 coding DNA: TGTGCCAGCAGCACCTGGACAGGTCAAGAGACCCAGTACTTC.

The chain has TRBV11-2 and TRBJ2-3; D gene ambiguous. Trimming cost V 0 bases and J 5 bases, with 6 bases left between them. Germline V lookup: CDR1 SGHAT, CDR2 FQNNGV. The length of the CDR3 is 13 residues. This CDR3 reads CASSLELRDTQYF. The CDR3 coding sequence is TGTGCCAGCAGCTTAGAGTTGAGAGATACGCAGTATTTT.

The rearrangement joins TRBV29-1 to TRBJ1-4; 7 nucleotides align to TRBD1. Germline CDR1 reads SQVTM; CDR2 reads ANQGSEA. V dropped 7 bases and J dropped 7; count of bases not matched to a gene: 9. This CDR3 has 13 amino acids. The CDR3 loop reads CSGGQEYLEKLFF. The CDR3 nucleotides are TGCAGCGGTGGACAGGAGTATCTTGAAAAACTGTTTTTT.

The chain carries TRBV5-4 and TRBJ2-5, with 9 positions matching TRBD1. V lost 4 bases, J lost 5 bases, and 6 bases stayed unmatched. In germline, CDR1 is SGHNT, CDR2 YYREEE (reference sequence). This CDR3 contains 14 residues. Written as DNA, the CDR3 is TGTGCCAGCAGCACACAGGGGGCGCGGGAGACCCAGTACTTC. Residues: CASSTQGARETQYF.

This rearrangement joins TRBV7-9 to TRBJ1-1, with D perhaps TRBD1 (5 bases). The CDR3 runs to 12 residues. CDR1 SEHNR and CDR2 FQNEAQ come from the germline V gene (reference sequence). The germline V and J ends were trimmed by 6 bases and 4 bases, with 9 bases remaining between them. CDR3: CASRRDSTEAFF. CDR3 in DNA: TGTGCCAGCAGACGCGACAGCACTGAAGCTTTCTTT. The complete variable domain, with remaining parts taken from reference TRBV7-9 and TRBJ1-1, reads DTGVSQNPRHKITKRGQNVTFRCDPISEHNRLYWYRQTLGQGPEFLTYFQNEAQLEKSRLLSDRFSAERPKGSFSTLEIQRTEQGDSAMYLCASRRDSTEAFFGQGTRLTVV.

The chain recombines TRBV2 with TRBJ2-7; D is uncertain. V was shortened by 2 bases and J by 2 bases, with 13 bases between the two germline ends. The CDR3 totals 15 residues. Germline CDR1 and CDR2: SNHLY and FYNNEI. In DNA form, the CDR3 reads TGTGCCAGCAGTGAACTCATTGCGTTCACCTACGAGCAGTACTTC. This codes for CASSELIAFTYEQYF.

The chain combines TRBV2 with TRBJ2-7; 11 nucleotides align to TRBD1. After removal of 6 bases from V and 9 bases from J, the junction contained 1 base not matched to a gene. Germline lookup yields CDR1 SNHLY and CDR2 FYNNEI. CDR3 size: 11 residues. CDR3 DNA sequence: TGTGCCAGCAGGGGACAGGGGGGGCAGTACTTC. This codes for CASRGQGGQYF.

The chain couples TRBV5-1 to TRBJ1-1; D unresolved. CDR3 length: 13 residues. CDR1 is SGHRS, CDR2 YFSETQ, per germline. Trimming cost V 0 bases and J 3 bases, with 6 bases left between them. The CDR3 DNA reads TGCGCCAGCAGCTTGGGGCGCGACACTGAAGCTTTCTTT. Translating gives CASSLGRDTEAFF.

The gene calls are TRBV6-1 and TRBJ2-5, with D unresolved. The V and J ends lost 8 bases and 4 bases respectively, with 11 bases between them. The CDR3 totals 12 residues. Germline-derived CDR1 and CDR2 are MNHNS and SASEGT. For the CDR3, the DNA is TGTGCCAGCGGTGCTGGCCTAGAGACCCAGTACTTC. Translation gives CASGAGLETQYF.

The CDR3 loop reads CASSDREAYEQYF. The CDR3 bases are TGTGCCAGCTCTGACCGAGAAGCATACGAGCAGTACTTC. This rearrangement joins TRBV18 to TRBJ2-7; no firm D call. From germline, CDR1 is KGHSH and CDR2 LQKENI. Trimming shortened V by 6 bases and J by 4 bases, and 13 bases separated the two germline ends. The CDR3 totals 13 residues.

This clone was observed a handful of times. J is TRBJ2-5 and V is TRBV30, with a tentative D call TRBD1 (6 bases). Looked up from germline, CDR1 is GTSNPN and CDR2 is SVGIG (reference sequence). This CDR3 is built from 14 residues. The V end was cut by 3 bases, the J end by 5 bases, with 16 bases between. The CDR3 DNA follows: TGTGCCTGGAGGGAGACAGGATGGCAGGAGACCCAGTACTTC. Encoded protein: CAWRETGWQETQYF.

The chain recombines TRBV19 with TRBJ2-7, with D hard to call. The CDR3 has 15 residues. Per the germline V gene, CDR1 is LNHDA and CDR2 is SQIVND (reference sequence). Between the trimmed V and J ends, which lost 3 bases and 4 bases, there was a span of 16 bases. CDR3 residues: CASSMGHSRGYEQYF. As DNA, the CDR3 is TGTGCCAGTAGTATGGGTCACAGCCGAGGATACGAGCAGTACTTC.

V and J are TRBV10-2 and TRBJ2-7; 8 bases line up with TRBD1. The CDR3 is 15 residues long. Germline lookup yields CDR1 WSHSY and CDR2 SAAADI. The ends lost 0 bases at V and 3 bases at J; junction bases unmatched: 4. CDR3 region: CASSESKQGGYEQYF. The CDR3 DNA is TGCGCCAGCAGTGAGTCGAAACAGGGGGGCTACGAGCAGTACTTC.

The CDR3 loop is CAWSNERVGKLFF. The CDR3 coding sequence is TGTGCCTGGAGCAATGAGAGGGTTGGAAAACTGTTTTTT. The chain combines TRBV30 with TRBJ1-4; D unresolved. The CDR3 extends over 13 amino acids. The V gene's germline CDR1 is GTSNPN and CDR2 SVGIG (reference sequence). V dropped 3 bases and J dropped 10 bases, with 15 bases sitting between them. The complete variable domain, with remaining parts taken from reference TRBV30 and TRBJ1-4, reads SQTIHQWPATLVQPVGSPLSLECTVEGTSNPNLYWYRQAAGRGLQLLFYSVGIGQISSEVPQNLSASRPQDRQFILSSKKLLLSDSGFYLCAWSNERVGKLFFGSGTQLSVL.

The chain employs TRBV6-5 and TRBJ1-6; 9 bases fit TRBD1. Per the germline V gene, CDR1 is MNHEY and CDR2 is SVGAGI. The CDR3 is made up of 15 amino acids. The junction had 5 bases not matched to a gene; V was cut back by 4 bases and J by 7 bases. This CDR3 is CASSSATGGNSPLHF. CDR3 in DNA: TGTGCCAGCAGTTCCGCGACAGGGGGAAATTCACCCCTCCACTTT.

This clone was detected only once. The chain uses TRBV9 and TRBJ1-5; D remains unclear. With 0 bases removed from V and 2 bases from J, the gap between germline ends came to 9 bases. The CDR3 runs 15 residues. Germline V gene lookup returns CDR1 SGDLS and CDR2 YYNGEE. The CDR3 DNA is TGTGCCAGCAGCGTAGGGGTGGTCGGCAATCAGCCCCAGCATTTT. Translated, it gives CASSVGVVGNQPQHF.

The rearrangement joins TRBV5-4 to TRBJ2-3; the D gene is possibly TRBD2 (5 bases). This CDR3 spans 15 amino acids. Germline V CDR1 and CDR2: SGHNT, YYREEE (reference sequence). V lost 0 bases, J lost 0 bases, and 8 bases lay in between. Here the CDR3 reads CASSLAAGSTDTQYF. CDR3 nucleotides: TGTGCCAGCAGCTTGGCGGCGGGCAGCACAGATACGCAGTATTTT.